This TCR beta chain was identified in a study of beta chain features in type 1 diabetes. Study-level findings and limits: Diminished insertions and augmented deletions at VDJ junctions characterized type 1 diabetes patients.

This clone was counted a few times. The target antigen is unknown. V lost 2 bases and J 2 bases, leaving 10 bases between the germline ends. The CDR3 covers 14 residues. Germline loops: CDR1 SGHNT, CDR2 YYREEE (reference sequence). Expressed TCRB transcripts were sequenced because the entire RNA isolate underwent reverse transcription. Clones were sequenced by immunoSEQ multiplex PCR, and TCRdb holds only the in-frame ones, with some missing. The table records roughly 290,000 clones, 7.5% to 9.5% of them present only once. The source of this sequence is a woman between 18 and 29 years old in good health. Sequencing was carried out using central memory CD4+ T cells from blood. V gene TRBV5-4 combines with J gene TRBJ2-5; TRBD1 might be the D (5 bases). The CDR3 DNA reads TGTGCCAGCAGCTTTGGAAGGACACAAGAGACCCAGTACTTC. This gives the protein CASSFGRTQETQYF.